This is a list of T cell receptor beta chains from one sample in a study of blood T cell repertoires in COVID-19. Sequencing used immunoSEQ multiplex PCR; TCRdb keeps in-frame clones, though not all of them. The sample has about 170,000 clones, approximately 90% seen once; the top ten hold roughly 5%. The sample was peripheral blood. The receptors shown here come from a young man with COVID-19, enrolled during active disease. Each CDR3 is given with its conserved first and last residue. The D gene is left open where the match is weak. Not every row has a clone size; where given, it reads once, few, many or a size class.

v_call: TRBV27
clone_size: .
d_call: .
j_call: TRBJ2-1
cdr3_nt: TGTGCCAGCAGTTTGCGCGGATACAATGAGCAGTTCTTC
cdr3_aa: CASSLRGYNEQFF

v_call: TRBV2
clone_size: .
d_call: .
j_call: TRBJ2-7
cdr3_nt: TGTGCCAGCAGTGAACGCACCCTGAGCTCCTACGAGCAGTACTTC
cdr3_aa: CASSERTLSSYEQYF

v_call: TRBV7-6
clone_size: .
d_call: TRBD2
j_call: TRBJ2-1
cdr3_nt: TGTGCCAGCAGCTTAGTCGGACTAGCGGGGTTTTACAATGAGCAGTTCTTC
cdr3_aa: CASSLVGLAGFYNEQFF

v_call: TRBV5-6
clone_size: .
d_call: .
j_call: TRBJ2-1
cdr3_nt: TGTGCCAGCAGCTTGGTCCCTTCCCATGAGCAGTTCTTC
cdr3_aa: CASSLVPSHEQFF

v_call: TRBV20-1
clone_size: .
d_call: .
j_call: TRBJ1-6
cdr3_nt: TGCAGTCTATCATCTCCCGGGGGACTCCACTTT
cdr3_aa: CSLSSPGGLHF

v_call: TRBV29-1
clone_size: .
d_call: TRBD1
j_call: TRBJ1-3
cdr3_nt: TGCAGCGTTGATGGGACAGGGACCGGAAACACCATATATTTT
cdr3_aa: CSVDGTGTGNTIYF

v_call: TRBV7-3
clone_size: few
d_call: TRBD2
j_call: TRBJ2-1
cdr3_nt: TGTGCCAGCAGCTTAGGGGTAGGAGGACTAGCGGGAGTTGAGCAGTTCTTC
cdr3_aa: CASSLGVGGLAGVEQFF

v_call: TRBV6-2/TRBV6-3
clone_size: .
d_call: TRBD1
j_call: TRBJ2-7
cdr3_nt: TGTGCCAGCAGCCCCGGGACAGGGATGGGTCCGAGCTCCTACGAGCAGTACTTC
cdr3_aa: CASSPGTGMGPSSYEQYF

v_call: TRBV25-1
clone_size: .
d_call: .
j_call: TRBJ1-2
cdr3_nt: TGTGCCAGCAGTGAATACGCAGGGTCCCTCCATGGCTACACCTTC
cdr3_aa: CASSEYAGSLHGYTF

v_call: TRBV7-2
clone_size: .
d_call: TRBD1
j_call: TRBJ1-1
cdr3_nt: TGTGCCAGCAGCCCTACCAGACAGGGCCGAAAAGCTTTCTTT
cdr3_aa: CASSPTRQGRKAFF

v_call: TRBV28
clone_size: .
d_call: TRBD1
j_call: TRBJ2-5
cdr3_nt: TGTGCCAGCAGTCAGATACCGGGACAGGGGGCGCGGGAGACCCAGTACTTC
cdr3_aa: CASSQIPGQGARETQYF

v_call: TRBV5-1
clone_size: .
d_call: TRBD1
j_call: TRBJ1-1
cdr3_nt: TGCGCCAGCAGCACCGGACAGGGGGAAGCTTTCTTT
cdr3_aa: CASSTGQGEAFF

v_call: TRBV27
clone_size: .
d_call: .
j_call: TRBJ1-1
cdr3_nt: TGTGCCAGCAGTTCCCGCGGGTGGAACACTGAAGCTTTCTTT
cdr3_aa: CASSSRGWNTEAFF

v_call: TRBV4-1
clone_size: .
d_call: .
j_call: TRBJ2-1
cdr3_nt: TGCGCCAGCAGCCAGACAGGGATAGCGGGACGCGATGGGGAGCAGTTCTTC
cdr3_aa: CASSQTGIAGRDGEQFF

v_call: TRBV11-2
clone_size: once
d_call: TRBD1
j_call: TRBJ2-7
cdr3_nt: TGTGCCAGCAGCACCCGGACAGGATCCGCCGGCGAGCAGTACTTC
cdr3_aa: CASSTRTGSAGEQYF

v_call: TRBV30
clone_size: .
d_call: TRBD1
j_call: TRBJ1-2
cdr3_nt: TGTGCCTGGGACAGGGGAGAATCGGGGGGCTACACCTTC
cdr3_aa: CAWDRGESGGYTF

v_call: TRBV30
clone_size: once
d_call: .
j_call: TRBJ1-1
cdr3_nt: TGTGCCTGGAGTCTTCGCTCCAGGTGGGCTGAAGCTTTCTTT
cdr3_aa: CAWSLRSRWAEAFF

v_call: TRBV29-1
clone_size: .
d_call: TRBD1
j_call: TRBJ1-1
cdr3_nt: TGCAGCGTTGAAGATAAGGCGGCAGGGGGGACTTTCTTT
cdr3_aa: CSVEDKAAGGTFF

v_call: TRBV30
clone_size: .
d_call: .
j_call: TRBJ1-1
cdr3_nt: TGTGCCTGGAGTAGTCGGGGGAGCACTGAAGCTTTCTTT
cdr3_aa: CAWSSRGSTEAFF

v_call: TRBV19
clone_size: .
d_call: .
j_call: TRBJ2-2
cdr3_nt: TGTGCCAGTAGTAAGGCAACCCACCCAGGGGAAGGGGAGCTGTTTTTT
cdr3_aa: CASSKATHPGEGELFF

v_call: TRBV19
clone_size: .
d_call: TRBD2
j_call: TRBJ2-2
cdr3_nt: TGTGCCAGTATCCGGGGACTAGCGGGATCCGGGGAGCTGTTTTTT
cdr3_aa: CASIRGLAGSGELFF

v_call: TRBV30
clone_size: few
d_call: .
j_call: TRBJ1-6
cdr3_nt: TGTGCCTGGCGGCAGTCCTACAGGGATAATTCACCCCTCCACTTT
cdr3_aa: CAWRQSYRDNSPLHF

v_call: TRBV30
clone_size: .
d_call: .
j_call: TRBJ1-2
cdr3_nt: TGTGCCTGGAGTAAAGGGGGAGCAGAGAGTAGGTACACCTTC
cdr3_aa: CAWSKGGAESRYTF

v_call: TRBV4-1
clone_size: .
d_call: TRBD1
j_call: TRBJ2-1
cdr3_nt: TGCGCCAGCAGTATGGACAGGGGGCTATCAAATGAGCAGTTCTTC
cdr3_aa: CASSMDRGLSNEQFF

v_call: TRBV9
clone_size: .
d_call: TRBD1
j_call: TRBJ1-4
cdr3_nt: TGTGCCAGCAGCGCCGGACAGGGACTAAATGAAAAACTGCTTTTT
cdr3_aa: CASSAGQGLNEKLLF

v_call: TRBV5-5
clone_size: .
d_call: .
j_call: TRBJ1-5
cdr3_nt: TGTGCCAGCAGCCCGGAGCATAGCAATCAGCCCCAGCATTTT
cdr3_aa: CASSPEHSNQPQHF

v_call: TRBV4-1
clone_size: .
d_call: .
j_call: TRBJ1-1
cdr3_nt: TGCGCCAGCAGTCAAAAAGGGGCCAACACTGAAGCTTTCTTT
cdr3_aa: CASSQKGANTEAFF

v_call: TRBV25-1
clone_size: .
d_call: .
j_call: TRBJ2-1
cdr3_nt: TGTGCCAGCAGCGGGATCCGCTCCTACAATGAGCAGTTCTTC
cdr3_aa: CASSGIRSYNEQFF

v_call: TRBV7-6
clone_size: .
d_call: .
j_call: TRBJ2-6
cdr3_nt: TGTGCCAGCAGCCCGGAGGTGGGAGGAATCTCTGGGGCCAACGTCCTGACTTTC
cdr3_aa: CASSPEVGGISGANVLTF

v_call: TRBV7-2
clone_size: .
d_call: .
j_call: TRBJ2-7
cdr3_nt: TGTGCCAGCAGCTTAGGGTTAGCCTCCGAGCAGTACTTC
cdr3_aa: CASSLGLASEQYF

v_call: TRBV18
clone_size: .
d_call: TRBD2
j_call: TRBJ2-2
cdr3_nt: TGTGCCAGCTCACCACCGGGAGGGGTCACCGGGGAGCTGTTTTTT
cdr3_aa: CASSPPGGVTGELFF

v_call: TRBV11-2
clone_size: .
d_call: .
j_call: TRBJ2-5
cdr3_nt: TGTGCCAGCAGCCCCTTCCTAGAGACCCAGTACTTC
cdr3_aa: CASSPFLETQYF

v_call: TRBV23-1
clone_size: few
d_call: .
j_call: TRBJ1-3
cdr3_nt: TGCGCCAGCAGTTCCCAGACAGGCCGCTCTGGAAACACCATATATTTT
cdr3_aa: CASSSQTGRSGNTIYF

v_call: TRBV7-3
clone_size: .
d_call: TRBD2
j_call: TRBJ2-2
cdr3_nt: TGTGCCAGCAGCTTAGTAGCGGGAAGGTCCGGGGAGCTGTTTTTT
cdr3_aa: CASSLVAGRSGELFF

v_call: TRBV13
clone_size: once
d_call: TRBD1
j_call: TRBJ2-2
cdr3_nt: TGTGCCAGCAGCTTAAACCCCGCCGGGGACAGGGGGGTCGGGGAGCTGTTTTTT
cdr3_aa: CASSLNPAGDRGVGELFF

v_call: TRBV5-6
clone_size: .
d_call: TRBD1
j_call: TRBJ1-3
cdr3_nt: TGTGCCAGCAGCCCGGGGACAGGGGGTGGAAACACCATATATTTT
cdr3_aa: CASSPGTGGGNTIYF

v_call: TRBV25-1
clone_size: once
d_call: .
j_call: TRBJ2-2
cdr3_nt: TGTGCCAGCAGTGAATCTTTGGGCCGCACCGGGGAGCTGTTTTTT
cdr3_aa: CASSESLGRTGELFF

v_call: TRBV4-1
clone_size: .
d_call: .
j_call: TRBJ2-7
cdr3_nt: TGCGCCAGCAGCCAAGGGTCAGGATGGAGGGACGAGCAGTACTTC
cdr3_aa: CASSQGSGWRDEQYF

v_call: TRBV18
clone_size: .
d_call: .
j_call: TRBJ1-1
cdr3_nt: TGTGCCAGCTCCGCGGCCTGGCGCGAGGACACTGAAGCTTTCTTT
cdr3_aa: CASSAAWREDTEAFF

v_call: TRBV6-1
clone_size: .
d_call: .
j_call: TRBJ1-6
cdr3_nt: TGTGCCAGCAGTGATTATAGGGGATTCGGTTCACCCCTCCACTTT
cdr3_aa: CASSDYRGFGSPLHF

v_call: TRBV28
clone_size: .
d_call: TRBD2
j_call: TRBJ2-1
cdr3_nt: TGTGCCAGCAGTCTACCCCGACTAGCTCCCAATGAGCAGTTCTTC
cdr3_aa: CASSLPRLAPNEQFF

v_call: TRBV19
clone_size: .
d_call: TRBD1
j_call: TRBJ2-2
cdr3_nt: TGTGCCAGTAGTGTCGACAGGGGCGCGAACACCGGGGAGCTGTTTTTT
cdr3_aa: CASSVDRGANTGELFF

v_call: TRBV19
clone_size: .
d_call: .
j_call: TRBJ2-1
cdr3_nt: TGTGCCAGTAGTATAGGAGGCGGGACGGCGGAGCAGTTCTTC
cdr3_aa: CASSIGGGTAEQFF

v_call: TRBV10-1
clone_size: .
d_call: TRBD1
j_call: TRBJ2-1
cdr3_nt: TGCGCCAGCAGTGGGCAGGGGGTCAATGAGCAGTTCTTC
cdr3_aa: CASSGQGVNEQFF

v_call: TRBV6-2/TRBV6-3
clone_size: few
d_call: TRBD2
j_call: TRBJ2-5
cdr3_nt: TGTGCCAGCAGTTACACCCTAGCGGGTAGTCATAAAGAGACCCAGTACTTC
cdr3_aa: CASSYTLAGSHKETQYF

v_call: TRBV9
clone_size: few
d_call: .
j_call: TRBJ2-5
cdr3_nt: TGTGCCAGCAGCGTAGGTGGCAGGGGGGCCCAAGAGACCCAGTACTTC
cdr3_aa: CASSVGGRGAQETQYF

v_call: TRBV5-6
clone_size: .
d_call: .
j_call: TRBJ2-3
cdr3_nt: TGTGCCAGCAGCTCGAGAGGGGGGCAGTATTTT
cdr3_aa: CASSSRGGQYF

v_call: TRBV9
clone_size: .
d_call: TRBD2
j_call: TRBJ2-2
cdr3_nt: TGTGCCAGCAGCGTAAGACTAGCGGGAGGGCAGGGGAACACCGGGGAGCTGTTTTTT
cdr3_aa: CASSVRLAGGQGNTGELFF

v_call: TRBV29-1
clone_size: few
d_call: .
j_call: TRBJ1-5
cdr3_nt: TGCAGCGTTGCTCAGGGCAGCCAGCCCCAGCATTTT
cdr3_aa: CSVAQGSQPQHF

v_call: TRBV5-5
clone_size: .
d_call: TRBD1
j_call: TRBJ1-1
cdr3_nt: TGTGCCAGCAGCTTGGTTGAGACAGGGTACACTGAAGCTTTCTTT
cdr3_aa: CASSLVETGYTEAFF

v_call: TRBV11-2
clone_size: .
d_call: .
j_call: TRBJ1-6
cdr3_nt: TGTGCCAGCAGCCGAAGGGGAAACGGCTCACCCCTCCACTTT
cdr3_aa: CASSRRGNGSPLHF

v_call: TRBV9
clone_size: .
d_call: TRBD2
j_call: TRBJ2-7
cdr3_nt: TGTGCCAGCGGACCTAGCGGGAAAGCGGGTGAGCAGTACTTC
cdr3_aa: CASGPSGKAGEQYF

v_call: TRBV3-1/TRBV3-2
clone_size: .
d_call: TRBD2
j_call: TRBJ2-5
cdr3_nt: TGTGCCAGCAGCCGGCGACTAGCGGAGGGGCAAGAGACCCAGTACTTC
cdr3_aa: CASSRRLAEGQETQYF

v_call: TRBV4-3
clone_size: .
d_call: TRBD2
j_call: TRBJ2-3
cdr3_nt: TGCGCCAGCAGCCAAGATAGGCGTTCAAGCGGGGCTACAGATACGCAGTATTTT
cdr3_aa: CASSQDRRSSGATDTQYF